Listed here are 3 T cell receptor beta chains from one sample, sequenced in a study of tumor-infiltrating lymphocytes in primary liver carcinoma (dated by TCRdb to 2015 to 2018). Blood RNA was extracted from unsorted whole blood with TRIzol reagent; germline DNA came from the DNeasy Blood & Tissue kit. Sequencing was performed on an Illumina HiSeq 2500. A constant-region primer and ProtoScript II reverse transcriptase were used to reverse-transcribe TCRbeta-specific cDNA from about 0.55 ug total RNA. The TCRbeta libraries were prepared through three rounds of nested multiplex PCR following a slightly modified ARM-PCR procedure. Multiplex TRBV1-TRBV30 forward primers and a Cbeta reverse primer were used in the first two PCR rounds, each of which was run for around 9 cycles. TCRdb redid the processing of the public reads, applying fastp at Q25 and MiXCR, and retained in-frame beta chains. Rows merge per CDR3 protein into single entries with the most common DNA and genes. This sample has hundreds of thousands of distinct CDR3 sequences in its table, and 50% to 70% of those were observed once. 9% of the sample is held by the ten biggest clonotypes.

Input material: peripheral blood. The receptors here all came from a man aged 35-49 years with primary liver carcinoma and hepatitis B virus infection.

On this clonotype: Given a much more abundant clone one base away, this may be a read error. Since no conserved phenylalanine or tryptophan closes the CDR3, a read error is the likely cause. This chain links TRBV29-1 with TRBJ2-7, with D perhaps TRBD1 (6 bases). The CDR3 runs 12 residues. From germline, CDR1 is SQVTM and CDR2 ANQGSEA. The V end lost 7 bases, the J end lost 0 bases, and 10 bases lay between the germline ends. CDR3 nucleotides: TGCAGCGGCCGGGACAACTCCTACGAGCAGTACCTC. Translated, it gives CSGRDNSYEQYL.

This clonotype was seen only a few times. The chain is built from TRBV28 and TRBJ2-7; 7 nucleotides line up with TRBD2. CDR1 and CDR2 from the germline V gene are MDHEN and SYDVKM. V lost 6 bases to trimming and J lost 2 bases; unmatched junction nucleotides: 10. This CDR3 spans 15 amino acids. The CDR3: CASRPARGGAYEQYF. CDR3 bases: TGTGCCAGCAGGCCAGCCCGGGGAGGGGCCTACGAGCAGTACTTC. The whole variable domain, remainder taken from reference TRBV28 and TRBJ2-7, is DVKVTQSSRYLVKRTGEKVFLECVQDMDHENMFWYRQDPGLGLRLIYFSYDVKMKEKGDIPEGYSVSREKKERFSLILESASTNQTSMYLCASRPARGGAYEQYFGPGTRLTVT.

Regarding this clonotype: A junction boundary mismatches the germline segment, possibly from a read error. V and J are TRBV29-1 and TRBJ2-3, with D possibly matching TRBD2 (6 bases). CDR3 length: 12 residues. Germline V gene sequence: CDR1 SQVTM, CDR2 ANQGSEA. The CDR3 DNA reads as TGTAGCGTAGCGGTTAGGACAGATACGCAGTATTTT. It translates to CSVAVRTDTQYF.